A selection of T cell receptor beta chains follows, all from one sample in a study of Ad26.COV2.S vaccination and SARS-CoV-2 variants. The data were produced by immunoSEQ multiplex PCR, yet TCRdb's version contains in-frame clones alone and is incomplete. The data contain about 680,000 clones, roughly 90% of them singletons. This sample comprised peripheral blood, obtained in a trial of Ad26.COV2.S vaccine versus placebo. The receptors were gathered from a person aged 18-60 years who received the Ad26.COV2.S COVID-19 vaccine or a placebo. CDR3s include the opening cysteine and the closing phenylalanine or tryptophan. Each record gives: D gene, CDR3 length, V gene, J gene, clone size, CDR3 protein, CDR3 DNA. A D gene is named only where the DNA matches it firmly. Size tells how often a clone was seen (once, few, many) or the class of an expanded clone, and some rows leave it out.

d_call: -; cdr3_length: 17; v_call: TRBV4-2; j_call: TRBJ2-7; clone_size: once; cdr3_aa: CASSQPGGSVYSYEQYF; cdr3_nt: TGTGCCAGCAGCCAACCTGGCGGTTCCGTATATTCCTACGAGCAGTACTTC
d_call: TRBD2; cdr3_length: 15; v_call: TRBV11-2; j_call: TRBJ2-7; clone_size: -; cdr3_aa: CASSLEGLAAYEQYF; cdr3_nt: TGTGCCAGCAGCTTAGAGGGACTAGCGGCTTACGAGCAGTACTTC
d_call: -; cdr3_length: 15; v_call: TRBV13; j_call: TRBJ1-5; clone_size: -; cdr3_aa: CASSLGPGRNQPQHF; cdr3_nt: TGTGCCAGCAGCTTAGGTCCAGGACGCAATCAGCCCCAGCATTTT
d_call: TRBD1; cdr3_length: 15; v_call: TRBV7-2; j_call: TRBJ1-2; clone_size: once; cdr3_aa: CASSLTQQGKYGYTF; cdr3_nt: TGTGCCAGCAGCTTAACCCAACAGGGGAAGTATGGCTACACCTTC
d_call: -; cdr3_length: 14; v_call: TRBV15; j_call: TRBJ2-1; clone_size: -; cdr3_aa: CATSRGEQDNEQFF; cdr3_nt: TGTGCCACCAGCAGGGGTGAGCAGGACAATGAGCAGTTCTTC
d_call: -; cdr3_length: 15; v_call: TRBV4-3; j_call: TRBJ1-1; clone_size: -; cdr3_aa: CASSQETFANTEAFF; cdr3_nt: TGCGCCAGCAGCCAAGAGACCTTTGCTAACACTGAAGCTTTCTTT
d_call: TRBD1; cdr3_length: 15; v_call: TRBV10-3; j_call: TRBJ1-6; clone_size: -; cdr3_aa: CAIWTGGAGNSPLHF; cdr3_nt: TGTGCCATCTGGACAGGGGGCGCGGGAAATTCACCCCTCCACTTT
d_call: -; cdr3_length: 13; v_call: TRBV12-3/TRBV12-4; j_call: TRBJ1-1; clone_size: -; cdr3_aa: CASTLMVNTEAFF; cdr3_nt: TGTGCCAGCACCCTAATGGTGAACACTGAAGCTTTCTTT
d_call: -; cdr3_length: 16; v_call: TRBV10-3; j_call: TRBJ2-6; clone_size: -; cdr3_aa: CAISESWGAGANVLTF; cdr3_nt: TGTGCCATCAGTGAGTCGTGGGGGGCTGGGGCCAACGTCCTGACTTTC
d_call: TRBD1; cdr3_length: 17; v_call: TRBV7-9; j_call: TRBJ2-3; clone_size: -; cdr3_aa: CASSLRPGGYRTDTQYF; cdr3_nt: TGTGCCAGCAGCTTGAGGCCAGGGGGCTACCGCACAGATACGCAGTATTTT
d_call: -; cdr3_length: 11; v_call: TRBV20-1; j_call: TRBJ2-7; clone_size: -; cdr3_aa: CSARGVYEQYF; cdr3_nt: TGCAGTGCTAGGGGCGTCTACGAGCAGTACTTC
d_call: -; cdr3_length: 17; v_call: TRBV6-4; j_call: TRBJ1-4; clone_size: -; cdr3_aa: CASSDWGPLGTNEKLFF; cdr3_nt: TGTGCCAGCAGTGACTGGGGACCATTAGGTACTAATGAAAAACTGTTTTTT
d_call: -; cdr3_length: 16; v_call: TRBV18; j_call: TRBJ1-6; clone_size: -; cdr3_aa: CASSPPGGSYNSPLHF; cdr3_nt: TGTGCCAGCTCACCACCGGGGGGCTCCTATAATTCACCCCTCCACTTT
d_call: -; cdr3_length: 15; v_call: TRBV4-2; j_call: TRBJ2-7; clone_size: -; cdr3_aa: CASSQVEQSSYEQYF; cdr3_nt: TGTGCCAGCAGCCAAGTCGAACAGAGCTCCTACGAGCAGTACTTC
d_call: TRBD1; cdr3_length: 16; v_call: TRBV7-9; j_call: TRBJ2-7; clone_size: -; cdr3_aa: CAIRESDRGRSYEQYF; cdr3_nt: TGTGCCATCAGAGAATCGGACAGGGGGCGTTCCTACGAGCAGTACTTC
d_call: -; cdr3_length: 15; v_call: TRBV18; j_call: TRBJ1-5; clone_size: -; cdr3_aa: CASSPGGESNQPQHF; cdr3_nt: TGTGCCAGCTCACCGGGGGGGGAGAGCAATCAGCCCCAGCATTTT
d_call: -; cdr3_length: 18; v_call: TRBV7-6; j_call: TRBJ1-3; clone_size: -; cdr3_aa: CASSLRALGSGGGNTIYF; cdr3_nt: TGTGCCAGCAGCTTAAGGGCCCTCGGGTCTGGTGGTGGAAACACCATATATTTT